One and the same sample provided the 20 T cell receptor beta chains below, sequenced in a study of T cell responses to AZD1222 COVID-19 vaccine. Only in-frame clones appear in the TCRdb table, and some are missing; sequencing was by immunoSEQ multiplex PCR. Of 90,000 to 120,000 clones in the sample, 80% to 95% were seen once. The input for sequencing was peripheral blood, taken 28 days after the second AZD1222 dose. The source is an adult who received the AZD1222 COVID-19 vaccine.

The J gene is TRBJ1-3, the V gene TRBV30, with 7 positions matching TRBD1. Germline loops: CDR1 GTSNPN, CDR2 SVGIG (reference sequence). The CDR3 contains 15 residues. The junction had 6 bases not matched to a gene; V was cut back by 4 bases and J by 0 bases. The CDR3 sequence is CAWIPTGVSGNTIYF. CDR3 in DNA: TGTGCCTGGATCCCTACAGGGGTCTCTGGAAACACCATATATTTT. Full variable domain (rest looked up from reference TRBV30 and TRBJ1-3): SQTIHQWPATLVQPVGSPLSLECTVEGTSNPNLYWYRQAAGRGLQLLFYSVGIGQISSEVPQNLSASRPQDRQFILSSKKLLLSDSGFYLCAWIPTGVSGNTIYFGEGSWLTVV.

The genes are TRBV30 and TRBJ2-7; 8 positions match TRBD1. The junction had 12 bases not matched to a gene; V was cut back by 1 base and J by 4 bases. The CDR3 has 16 residues. CDR1 GTSNPN and CDR2 SVGIG come from the germline V gene (reference sequence). The CDR3 is CAWSGGGSGGTYEQYF. The CDR3 DNA follows: TGTGCCTGGAGTGGGGGTGGTTCAGGGGGCACTTACGAGCAGTACTTC. Full variable domain (outside the CDR3, taken from reference TRBV30 and TRBJ2-7): SQTIHQWPATLVQPVGSPLSLECTVEGTSNPNLYWYRQAAGRGLQLLFYSVGIGQISSEVPQNLSASRPQDRQFILSSKKLLLSDSGFYLCAWSGGGSGGTYEQYFGPGTRLTVT.

J is TRBJ2-4 and V is TRBV28; TRBD2 is a possible D gene (6 bases). CDR1 and CDR2 (germline): MDHEN, SYDVKM. This CDR3 is 14 amino acids long. Trimming stripped 5 bases from V and 7 bases from J, with 15 bases between. CDR3: CASSPQSTSNIQYF. In DNA, the CDR3 is TGTGCCAGCAGTCCGCAATCAACTAGCAACATTCAGTACTTC.

The rearrangement uses TRBV27 and TRBJ2-3; 7 nucleotides match TRBD2. The ends lost 0 bases at V and 7 bases at J; junction bases unmatched: 4. Germline CDR1 MNHEY, CDR2 SMNVEV (reference sequence). This CDR3 is 14 amino acids long. Written as DNA, the CDR3 is TGTGCCAGCAGTTTATCGGGGCGGGAGCATACGCAGTATTTT. Residues: CASSLSGREHTQYF.

This rearrangement joins TRBV29-1 to TRBJ2-1; maybe TRBD2 (6 bases). V was clipped by 4 bases and J by 2 bases, with 21 bases between them. CDR1 and CDR2 (germline): SQVTM, ANQGSEA. The CDR3 extends over 17 amino acids. The CDR3 DNA is TGCAGCGTTGCACCTTTGGTAGGGAGGCTACCCTACAATGAGCAGTTCTTC. This sequence encodes CSVAPLVGRLPYNEQFF.

The chain uses TRBV5-5 and TRBJ1-2; 10 bases are a match to TRBD1. The CDR3 runs to 15 residues. Unmatched junction bases numbered 7, after V lost 4 bases and J lost 4 bases. Germline V gene lookup returns CDR1 SGHKS and CDR2 YYEKEE (reference sequence). CDR3 in DNA: TGTGCCAGCAGCCCAAGGACAGGGGGAATCTATGGCTACACCTTC. Its translation: CASSPRTGGIYGYTF.

J is TRBJ2-7 and V is TRBV7-9, with D unresolved. Deletions cut 6 bases from V and 3 bases from J, with 9 bases between. Germline V lookup: CDR1 SEHNR, CDR2 FQNEAQ (reference sequence). The CDR3 is 12 residues long. The CDR3 region has the DNA TGTGCCAGCAGTTTGAACCACTACGAGCAGTACTTC. The encoded protein is CASSLNHYEQYF.

This clone was found a few times. The J gene is TRBJ1-2, the V gene TRBV27; TRBD1 might be the D (5 bases). Trimming shortened V by 8 bases and J by 0 bases, and 10 bases separated the two germline ends. Germline loops: CDR1 MNHEY, CDR2 SMNVEV (reference sequence). The CDR3 consists of 13 residues. CDR3 residues: CASVQDTNYGYTF. The CDR3 DNA is TGTGCCAGCGTACAGGACACTAACTATGGCTACACCTTC.

This clone was counted a single time. The chain uses TRBV19 and TRBJ1-3; no reliable D call. CDR3 length: 13 amino acids. The ends were cut back, 5 bases at V and 4 bases at J, with 9 bases in the middle. Germline V gene sequence: CDR1 LNHDA, CDR2 SQIVND (reference sequence). The CDR3 DNA reads TGTGCCAGTAGTCTGCGGGCAGGAAACACCATATATTTT. This translates into CASSLRAGNTIYF.

The chain has TRBV19 and TRBJ2-2; 11 nucleotides align to TRBD2. V gave up 6 bases and J gave up 3 bases; unmatched junction bases: 18. Germline assignment: CDR1 LNHDA and CDR2 SQIVND (reference sequence). CDR3 size: 20 residues. The CDR3 sequence is CASRAMGLADTARDTGELFF. The CDR3 bases are TGTGCCAGTAGGGCTATGGGACTAGCGGACACCGCGCGAGACACCGGGGAGCTGTTTTTT.

This chain connects TRBV5-1 to TRBJ2-1, with D possibly being TRBD1 or TRBD2 (5 bases each). V was pared by 0 bases and J by 9 bases, with 19 bases between. The CDR3 contains 16 residues. Germline loops: CDR1 SGHRS, CDR2 YFSETQ. The CDR3 region is CASSLAEQIEGSEQFF. The CDR3 bases are TGCGCCAGCAGCTTGGCCGAGCAGATAGAGGGGTCTGAGCAGTTCTTC.

The V call is TRBV10-3, the J call TRBJ2-7, with D perhaps TRBD1 (6 bases). The CDR3 runs to 12 residues. The germline V and J ends were trimmed by 3 bases and 4 bases, with 7 bases remaining between them. Per the germline V gene, CDR1 is ENHRY and CDR2 is SYGVKD. The CDR3 loop is CAISDRGYEQYF. The CDR3 coding sequence is TGTGCCATCAGTGACAGGGGATACGAGCAGTACTTC.

The V call is TRBV7-3, the J call TRBJ2-3; tentatively, D is TRBD2 (6 bases). From germline, CDR1 is SGHTA and CDR2 FQGTGA. Trimming shortened V by 2 bases and J by 0 bases, and 9 bases separated the two germline ends. The CDR3 has 15 amino acids. CDR3 in amino acids: CASSLDGRSTDTQYF. CDR3 nucleotides: TGTGCCAGCAGCTTAGACGGGAGAAGCACAGATACGCAGTATTTT. Together with reference TRBV7-3 and TRBJ2-3, the CDR3 gives the full variable domain: GAGVSQTPSNKVTEKGKYVELRCDPISGHTALYWYRQSLGQGPEFLIYFQGTGAADDSGLPNDRFFAVRPEGSVSTLKIQRTERGDSAVYLCASSLDGRSTDTQYFGPGTRLTVL.

This chain uses TRBV28 with TRBJ2-5; 7 positions agree with TRBD1. The length of the CDR3 is 14 residues. The germline gives CDR1 MDHEN, CDR2 SYDVKM. J lost 4 bases, V lost 2 bases, and 4 bases had no gene match. The chain's CDR3 is CASSLPTGSETQYF. CDR3 DNA: TGTGCCAGCAGTTTACCGACAGGGTCAGAGACCCAGTACTTC.

The chain employs TRBV7-9 and TRBJ2-3; weak D call: TRBD2 (6 bases). V was cut by 5 bases and J by 0 bases, with 21 bases left in between. From germline, CDR1 is SEHNR and CDR2 FQNEAQ (reference sequence). The CDR3 is 18 amino acids. The CDR3 DNA reads as TGTGCCAGCAGCAAGGAATTCAGGGAGGCGGCTAGCACAGATACGCAGTATTTT. Its translation: CASSKEFREAASTDTQYF.

V usage is TRBV19 and J usage is TRBJ2-2; no clear D gene. Germline V lookup: CDR1 LNHDA, CDR2 SQIVND (reference sequence). V lost 8 bases, J lost 6 bases, and 16 bases lay in between. The CDR3 is 14 residues long. DNA for the CDR3: TGTGCCAGTTCGATGGTAGGGCGTTCCGGGGAGCTGTTTTTT. Protein: CASSMVGRSGELFF.

The gene calls are TRBV28 and TRBJ1-3; weak D call: TRBD1 (6 bases). Germline lookup yields CDR1 MDHEN and CDR2 SYDVKM. The ends were cut back, 7 bases at V and 2 bases at J, with 15 bases in the middle. The CDR3 length is 15 residues. CDR3: CASIVGRGTGNTIYF. CDR3 sequence (DNA): TGTGCCAGCATTGTCGGGAGGGGGACTGGAAACACCATATATTTT.

This rearrangement joins TRBV12-3 or TRBV12-4 to TRBJ1-1; the match to TRBD1 covers 9 bases. V dropped 3 bases and J dropped 8; count of bases not matched to a gene: 4. The length of the CDR3 is 13 residues. In DNA form, the CDR3 reads TGTGCCAGCAGTTTGGTCGGACAGGGGGAAGCTTTCTTT. Residues: CASSLVGQGEAFF.

This clone was recorded a few times. This chain joins TRBV2 and TRBJ1-1, with TRBD1 as a possible D gene (6 bases). Between the trimmed V and J ends, which lost 5 bases and 8 bases, there was a span of 9 bases. The CDR3 consists of 11 residues. Germline values: CDR1 SNHLY, CDR2 FYNNEI. In DNA, the CDR3 is TGTGCCAGCAGTTCGACAGGAGAAGCTTTCTTT. It encodes CASSSTGEAFF.

The gene calls are TRBV18 and TRBJ2-5; D assignment may be TRBD1 or TRBD2 (6 bases each). This CDR3 spans 12 amino acids. Trimming removed 4 bases at V and 4 bases at J, with 7 bases between. Germline CDR1 and CDR2: KGHSH and LQKENI. CDR3 nucleotides: TGTGCCAGCTCACAGGGGGGAGAGACCCAGTACTTC. It codes for CASSQGGETQYF.